Below, 29 T cell receptor beta chains from the same sample are listed, as sequenced in a study of shared clonotypes between healthy human individuals. TCRdb's copy holds only in-frame clones and misses some; the assay was immunoSEQ multiplex PCR. The data contain fewer than 550,000 clones, about 79% of them singletons. Sequencing was carried out using PBMCs. The receptor source for this set is a woman aged 40-49 years in good health. Some clones in this sample may be carry-over from other donors' samples.

The chain combines TRBV27 with TRBJ2-1; D possibly corresponds to TRBD2 (6 bases). V was trimmed by 4 bases and J by 3 bases, leaving 19 bases between them. The CDR3 sequence is 17 residues long. Germline V gene data show CDR1 as MNHEY and CDR2 as SMNVEV (reference sequence). The DNA for the CDR3 is TGTGCCAGCAGTTCACCGTTGACACGGGGGAGCTACAATGAGCAGTTCTTC. This encodes CASSSPLTRGSYNEQFF.

The chain joins TRBV4-2 to TRBJ1-3; the D is unclear. The CDR3 runs 16 residues. V was cut by 1 base and J by 0 bases, with 10 bases left in between. Germline V CDR1 and CDR2: LGHNA, YNFKEQ. In DNA, the CDR3 is TGTGCCAGCAGCCAAGTTGGAGGAGGCTCTGGAAACACCATATATTTT. This translates into CASSQVGGGSGNTIYF.

The rearrangement uses TRBV5-1 and TRBJ2-5; the D call may be TRBD1 or TRBD2 (6 bases each). Germline V gene sequence: CDR1 SGHRS, CDR2 YFSETQ. Trimming shortened V by 1 base and J by 1 base, and 8 bases separated the two germline ends. The CDR3 runs 14 residues. CDR3 coding DNA: TGCGCCAGCAGCTTGTGGGGGGCCCAAGAGACCCAGTACTTC. It codes for CASSLWGAQETQYF. Variable domain in full (rest from reference TRBV5-1 and TRBJ2-5): KAGVTQTPRYLIKTRGQQVTLSCSPISGHRSVSWYQQTPGQGLQFLFEYFSETQRNKGNFPGRFSGRQFSNSRSEMNVSTLELGDSALYLCASSLWGAQETQYFGPGTRLLVL.

The V and J genes are TRBV5-4 and TRBJ1-2; D is possibly TRBD1 (6 bases). The CDR3 is 14 residues long. The germline V gene has CDR1 SGHNT and CDR2 YYREEE (reference sequence). The V end was cut by 5 bases, the J end by 2 bases, with 13 bases between. This chain's CDR3 is CASRVGGMNYGYTF. DNA for the CDR3: TGTGCCAGCAGGGTAGGGGGGATGAACTATGGCTACACCTTC.

This chain uses TRBV30 with TRBJ1-1; D perhaps matches TRBD1 (6 bases). V was cut by 2 bases and J by 2 bases, with 21 bases left in between. The CDR3 sequence is 17 residues long. Germline CDR1 is GTSNPN and CDR2 is SVGIG (reference sequence). This chain's CDR3 is CAWSQTPTGTTNTEAFF. In DNA, the CDR3 is TGTGCCTGGAGTCAAACCCCCACCGGGACAACAAACACTGAAGCTTTCTTT.

A note on this clone: One end of the junction varies from germline; a read error may be responsible. This chain links TRBV7-7 with TRBJ2-2; weak D call: TRBD2 (6 bases). Germline V gene data show CDR1 as SSHAT and CDR2 as FNYEAQ (reference sequence). This CDR3 has 19 residues. CDR3 protein: CASRLRGRRRERSPGELFF. The CDR3 DNA reads TGTGCTAGCAGGCTAAGGGGCCGGAGGAGGGAAAGGAGTCCCGGGGAGCTGTTTTTT. The whole variable domain, remainder taken from reference TRBV7-7 and TRBJ2-2, is GAGVSQSPRYKVTKRGQDVTLRCDPISSHATLYWYQQALGQGPEFLTYFNYEAQPDKSGLPSDRFSAERPEGSISTLTIQRTEQRDSAMYRCASRLRGRRRERSPGELFFGEGSRLTVL.

The genes are TRBV27 and TRBJ2-2; 10 bases are a match to TRBD2. The junction had 7 bases not matched to a gene; V was cut back by 3 bases and J by 0 bases. The CDR3 is made up of 18 amino acids. The germline gives CDR1 MNHEY, CDR2 SMNVEV (reference sequence). CDR3 nucleotides: TGTGCCAGCAGTTTGGGGCTAGCGGGAGATGCGAACACCGGGGAGCTGTTTTTT. It translates to CASSLGLAGDANTGELFF.

The rearrangement uses TRBV4-3 and TRBJ2-1; TRBD2 matches at 11 bases. CDR1 and CDR2 (germline): LGHNA, YSLEER. CDR3 length: 18 residues. The V segment lost 4 bases and the J segment 4 bases; nucleotides outside the gene matches: 12. CDR3 residues: CASSPTGTSGSPYNEQFF. The CDR3 region has the DNA TGCGCCAGCAGCCCTACCGGGACTAGCGGCAGTCCGTACAATGAGCAGTTCTTC.

This chain links TRBV27 with TRBJ2-7, with D possibly being TRBD1 (6 bases). Trimming left V 5 bases short and J 0 bases short, with 17 bases between. Germline-derived CDR1 and CDR2 are MNHEY and SMNVEV (reference sequence). The CDR3 length is 16 residues. The CDR3 is CASSKNGGLSSYEQYF. The CDR3, as DNA: TGTGCCAGCAGTAAAAATGGGGGCCTCAGCTCCTACGAGCAGTACTTC.

The chain combines TRBV30 with TRBJ2-2; no definite D call. CDR1 and CDR2 from the germline V gene are GTSNPN and SVGIG (reference sequence). The CDR3 is 12 amino acids. V shed 1 base and J shed 7 bases, with 7 bases lying between them. CDR3 sequence: CAWSGPFGELFF. CDR3 DNA sequence: TGTGCCTGGAGTGGTCCTTTCGGGGAGCTGTTTTTT.

The chain has TRBV9 and TRBJ1-4; the D is unclear. This CDR3 spans 16 amino acids. The germline V gene encodes CDR1 SGDLS and CDR2 YYNGEE. The V and J ends lost 0 bases and 0 bases respectively, with 9 bases between them. The CDR3 loop is CASSVGFTSTNEKLFF. CDR3 in DNA: TGTGCCAGCAGCGTAGGATTTACTTCAACTAATGAAAAACTGTTTTTT.

DNA for the CDR3: TGTGCCAGCACCAGGGGGGGCCACGAGCAGTACTTC. Amino acids: CASTRGGHEQYF. V usage is TRBV7-9 and J usage is TRBJ2-7; TRBD1 or TRBD2 may be the D gene (7 bases each). The V gene lost 7 bases and the J gene lost 5 bases, with 12 bases spanning the gap. This CDR3 is 12 amino acids long. The germline V gene encodes CDR1 SEHNR and CDR2 FQNEAQ (reference sequence).

The chain is built from TRBV9 and TRBJ2-3, with D tentatively TRBD2 (6 bases). V lost 3 bases and J lost 2, with 13 bases in between. This CDR3 contains 15 residues. Germline CDR1 SGDLS, CDR2 YYNGEE. CDR3 loop: CASSEGLDNTDTQYF. The CDR3 nucleotides read TGTGCCAGCAGCGAGGGACTCGACAACACAGATACGCAGTATTTT.

This clone was seen only a few times. This chain uses TRBV4-1 with TRBJ1-1; 7 bases line up with TRBD1. The V gene's germline CDR1 is MGHRA and CDR2 YSYEKL. The CDR3 sequence is 14 residues long. J gave up 2 bases and V 6 bases, and 6 bases lay outside the gene matches. In DNA form, the CDR3 reads TGCGCCAGCAGAGACAGGGTCTCAAACACTGAAGCTTTCTTT. Its protein product is CASRDRVSNTEAFF.

This chain uses TRBV30 with TRBJ2-5; D remains unclear. Deletions cut 0 bases from V and 7 bases from J, with 9 bases between. CDR1 and CDR2 (germline): GTSNPN, SVGIG (reference sequence). The CDR3 runs 12 residues. The DNA of the CDR3 is TGTGCCTGGAGTGTACACAGCCGGACCCAGTACTTC. Protein product: CAWSVHSRTQYF. The variable domain in full, with the rest retrieved from reference TRBV30 and TRBJ2-5, is SQTIHQWPATLVQPVGSPLSLECTVEGTSNPNLYWYRQAAGRGLQLLFYSVGIGQISSEVPQNLSASRPQDRQFILSSKKLLLSDSGFYLCAWSVHSRTQYFGPGTRLLVL.

V and J are TRBV19 and TRBJ1-1; D is perhaps TRBD1 (5 bases). CDR3 length: 13 amino acids. Germline CDR1 LNHDA, CDR2 SQIVND (reference sequence). The germline V and J ends were trimmed by 2 bases and 4 bases, with 8 bases remaining between them. The CDR3 region has the DNA TGTGCCAGTAGTATACAGGGAACCACTGAAGCTTTCTTT. This translates into CASSIQGTTEAFF. The full variable domain, with the rest looked up from reference TRBV19 and TRBJ1-1, is DGGITQSPKYLFRKEGQNVTLSCEQNLNHDAMYWYRQDPGQGLRLIYYSQIVNDFQKGDIAEGYSVSREKKESFPLTVTSAQKNPTAFYLCASSIQGTTEAFFGQGTRLTVV.

The genes are TRBV30 and TRBJ2-3; 7 bases line up with TRBD2. This CDR3 has 15 amino acids. V shed 1 base and J 1 base; nucleotides not matched to a gene: 5. From germline, CDR1 is GTSNPN and CDR2 SVGIG (reference sequence). The CDR3 sequence: CAWSEGGSGTDTQYF. For the CDR3, the DNA is TGTGCCTGGAGTGAGGGAGGGTCGGGCACAGATACGCAGTATTTT.

The chain employs TRBV6-5 and TRBJ1-2; 8 bases agree with TRBD1. V dropped 5 bases and J dropped 4; count of bases not matched to a gene: 6. The CDR3 is 14 residues long. Germline assignment: CDR1 MNHEY and CDR2 SVGAGI. The CDR3 sequence is CASSGQGAAYGYTF. The DNA for the CDR3 is TGTGCCAGCAGTGGCCAGGGGGCTGCCTATGGCTACACCTTC.

The chain couples TRBV7-2 to TRBJ2-3; no reliable D call. Per germline, CDR1 SGHTA and CDR2 FQGNSA. The V end was cut by 1 base, the J end by 2 bases, with 10 bases between. The CDR3 runs to 15 residues. CDR3 nucleotide sequence: TGTGCCAGCAGCTTAGGGCCCTACTTCACAGATACGCAGTATTTT. Its protein is CASSLGPYFTDTQYF.

V usage is TRBV7-6 and J usage is TRBJ2-1; 10 nucleotides agree with TRBD2. Germline V gene lookup returns CDR1 SGHVS and CDR2 FNYEAQ. V lost 1 base and J lost 10; bases outside the gene matches: 13. This CDR3 comprises 17 residues. For the CDR3, the DNA is TGTGCCAGCAGCTTAGAAGCGGGAGGGCCGGAATTTGGGGAGCAGTTCTTC. The encoded protein is CASSLEAGGPEFGEQFF. Full variable domain (remainder filled in from reference TRBV7-6 and TRBJ2-1): GAGVSQSPRYKVTKRGQDVALRCDPISGHVSLYWYRQALGQGPEFLTYFNYEAQQDKSGLPNDRFSAERPEGSISTLTIQRTEQRDSAMYRCASSLEAGGPEFGEQFFGPGTRLTVL.

This sequence joins TRBV28 and TRBJ1-5, with 7 bases identical to TRBD1. The ends lost 3 bases at V and 7 bases at J; junction bases unmatched: 3. This CDR3 contains 13 residues. Germline assignment: CDR1 MDHEN and CDR2 SYDVKM. CDR3 bases: TGTGCCAGCAGTTTTCTGACAGGGCAGCCCCAGCATTTT. Amino acids: CASSFLTGQPQHF.

This chain uses TRBV4-2 with TRBJ2-1; no firm D call. Germline CDR1 and CDR2: LGHNA and YNFKEQ. The CDR3 is made up of 13 amino acids. Between the trimmed V and J ends, which lost 0 bases and 5 bases, there was a span of 5 bases. The CDR3 loop is CASSQDTDNEQFF. The CDR3 DNA is TGTGCCAGCAGCCAAGATACGGACAATGAGCAGTTCTTC.

The rearrangement links TRBV30 to TRBJ2-2; D assignment may be TRBD1 or TRBD2 (6 bases each). Trimming pared 4 bases from V and 2 bases from J, leaving 11 bases between. CDR1 and CDR2 from the germline V gene are GTSNPN and SVGIG (reference sequence). The CDR3 is 14 amino acids. This chain's CDR3 is CAWTGAPNTGELFF. For the CDR3, the DNA is TGTGCCTGGACGGGGGCTCCAAACACCGGGGAGCTGTTTTTT.

The table lists this clone with a few counts. The V call is TRBV4-1, the J call TRBJ2-5, with 14 bases matching TRBD2. Germline trimming cut 0 bases from V and 5 bases from J; bases unmatched to any gene: 8. This CDR3 is built from 18 residues. CDR1 is MGHRA and CDR2 is YSYEKL in the germline V gene. CDR3 sequence (DNA): TGCGCCAGCAGCCAAGAGGGGACTAGCGGGAGTGGCGGCGAGACCCAGTACTTC. Its protein is CASSQEGTSGSGGETQYF.

V usage is TRBV2 and J usage is TRBJ1-3; D gene unclear. Germline CDR1 and CDR2: SNHLY and FYNNEI. This CDR3 is built from 16 residues. Between the trimmed V and J ends, which lost 7 bases and 0 bases, there was a span of 16 bases. This CDR3 reads CASTKARPISGNTIYF. CDR3 coding DNA: TGTGCCAGCACGAAGGCCCGACCCATCTCTGGAAACACCATATATTTT.

This chain links TRBV27 with TRBJ2-7; possible D gene TRBD1, 6 bases. The CDR3 totals 15 residues. Per germline, CDR1 MNHEY and CDR2 SMNVEV (reference sequence). V dropped 5 bases and J dropped 7 bases, with 21 bases sitting between them. Here the CDR3 reads CASSTQGPELKEQYF. The CDR3 DNA is TGTGCCAGCAGTACCCAGGGGCCGGAGCTCAAAGAGCAGTACTTC.

The genes are TRBV6-1 and TRBJ2-5; 8 positions agree with TRBD2. The CDR3 has 15 amino acids. V was pared by 4 bases and J by 5 bases, with 9 bases of the junction left unmatched. CDR1 MNHNS and CDR2 SASEGT come from the germline V gene. The CDR3 DNA reads TGTGCCAGCAGTGTAGGGGCGGGAGGAGATGAGACCCAGTACTTC. Its protein is CASSVGAGGDETQYF.

This clone was observed a handful of times. V gene TRBV30 combines with J gene TRBJ1-5; D call uncertain. CDR1 is GTSNPN and CDR2 is SVGIG in the germline V gene (reference sequence). Trimming pared 1 base from V and 5 bases from J, leaving 9 bases between. This CDR3 has 13 amino acids. CDR3 sequence (DNA): TGTGCCTGGAGTGGTGGGGTACATCAGCCCCAGCATTTT. Translated, it gives CAWSGGVHQPQHF.

This clone was detected only once. The rearrangement joins TRBV18 to TRBJ2-3; tentatively, D is TRBD2 (5 bases). Germline-derived CDR1 and CDR2 are KGHSH and LQKENI. V lost 2 bases and J lost 6, with 12 bases in between. CDR3 size: 14 residues. CDR3 bases: TGTGCCAGCTCACCAGTGCTAGCAGGCGATACGCAGTATTTT. This translates into CASSPVLAGDTQYF.